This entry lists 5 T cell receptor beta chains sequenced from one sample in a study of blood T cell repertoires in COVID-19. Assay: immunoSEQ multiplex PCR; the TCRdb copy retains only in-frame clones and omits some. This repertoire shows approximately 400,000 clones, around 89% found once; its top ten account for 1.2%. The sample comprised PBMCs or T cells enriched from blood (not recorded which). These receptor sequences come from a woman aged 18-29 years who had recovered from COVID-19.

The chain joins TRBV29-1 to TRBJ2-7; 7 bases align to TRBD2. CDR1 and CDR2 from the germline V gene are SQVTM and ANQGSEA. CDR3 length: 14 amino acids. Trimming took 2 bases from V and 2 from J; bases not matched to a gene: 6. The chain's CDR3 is CSVERGEGPYEQYF. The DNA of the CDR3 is TGCAGCGTTGAACGAGGGGAGGGCCCCTACGAGCAGTACTTC.

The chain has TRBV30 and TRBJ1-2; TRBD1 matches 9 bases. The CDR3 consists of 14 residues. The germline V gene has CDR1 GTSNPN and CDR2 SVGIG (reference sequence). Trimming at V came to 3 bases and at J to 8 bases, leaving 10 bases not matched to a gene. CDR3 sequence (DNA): TGTGCCTGGAGCGCCTTACAGGGGGCAGGAGGCTACACCTTC. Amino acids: CAWSALQGAGGYTF.

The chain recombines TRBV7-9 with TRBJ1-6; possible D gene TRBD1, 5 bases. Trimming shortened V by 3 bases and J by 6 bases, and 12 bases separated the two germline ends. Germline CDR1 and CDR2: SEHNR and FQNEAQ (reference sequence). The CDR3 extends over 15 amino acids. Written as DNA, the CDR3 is TGTGCCAGCAGCTTGGGACTCCCTGCTAATTCACCCCTCCACTTT. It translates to CASSLGLPANSPLHF.

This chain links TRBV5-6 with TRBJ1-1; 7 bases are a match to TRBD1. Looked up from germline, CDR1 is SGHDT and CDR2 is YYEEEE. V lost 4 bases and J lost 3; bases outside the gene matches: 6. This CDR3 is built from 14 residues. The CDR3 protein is CASSQPDRYTEAFF. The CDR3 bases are TGTGCCAGCAGCCAGCCGGACAGGTACACTGAAGCTTTCTTT.

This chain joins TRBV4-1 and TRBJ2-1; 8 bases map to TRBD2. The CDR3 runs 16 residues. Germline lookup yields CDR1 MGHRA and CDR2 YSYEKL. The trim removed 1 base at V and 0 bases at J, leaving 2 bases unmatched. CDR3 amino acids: CASSQGLASSYNEQFF. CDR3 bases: TGCGCCAGCAGCCAAGGACTAGCGAGCTCCTACAATGAGCAGTTCTTC.